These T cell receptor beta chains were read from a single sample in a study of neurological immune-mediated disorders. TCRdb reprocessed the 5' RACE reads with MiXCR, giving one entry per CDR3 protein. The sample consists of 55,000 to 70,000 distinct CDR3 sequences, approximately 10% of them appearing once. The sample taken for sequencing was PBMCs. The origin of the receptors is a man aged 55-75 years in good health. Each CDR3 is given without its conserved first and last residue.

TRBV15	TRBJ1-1	ATSRGQGGNEAF
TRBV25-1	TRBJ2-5	ASSAAGGETQY
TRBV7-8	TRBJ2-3	ASSFELADTQY
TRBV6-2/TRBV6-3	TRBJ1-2	ASSFRQIDGYT
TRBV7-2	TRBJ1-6	ASSPGQNSSPLH
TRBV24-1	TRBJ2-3	ATGGGGLDTQY
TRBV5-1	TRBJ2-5	ASSVTGAKETQY
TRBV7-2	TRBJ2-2	ASSSGLDTGELF
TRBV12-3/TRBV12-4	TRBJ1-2	ASSWVGGNGYT
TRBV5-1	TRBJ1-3	ASSPAEGGISGNTIY
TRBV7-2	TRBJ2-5	ASSSRQGRETQY
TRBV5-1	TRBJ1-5	ASSLGRPGQPQH
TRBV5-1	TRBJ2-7	ASSPRGSVYEQY
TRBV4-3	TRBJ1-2	ASSQEDKLNYGYT
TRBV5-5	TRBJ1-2	ASSSAGTANYGYT
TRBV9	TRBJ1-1	ASSAGTGGGTEAF
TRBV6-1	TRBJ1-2	ASSAPRQGNYGYT
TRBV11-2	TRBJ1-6	ASSLGPSRAGSPLH
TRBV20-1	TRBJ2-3	SARVGGSGTDTQY
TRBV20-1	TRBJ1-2	SARTGVGYGYT
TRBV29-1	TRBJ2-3	SAGGRGDTQY
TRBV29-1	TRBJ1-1	SVDGGNTEAF
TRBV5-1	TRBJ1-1	ASSLRTRGPGGLRNTEAF
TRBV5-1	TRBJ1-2	ASSLELAYGYT
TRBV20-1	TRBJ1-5	SARDGGSGQPQH
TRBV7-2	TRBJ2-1	ASSSFSDEQF
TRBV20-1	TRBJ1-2	SARGLANYGYT
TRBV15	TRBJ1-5	ATSGGSNQPQH
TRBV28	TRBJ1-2	ASKLGVEPSYGYT
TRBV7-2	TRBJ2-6	ASSLAGSGANVLT
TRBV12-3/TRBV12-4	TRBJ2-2	ASSPRVPGELF
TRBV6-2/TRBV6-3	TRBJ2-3	ATGRTFTYPDTQY
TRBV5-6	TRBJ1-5	ASSLRVTGKGQPQH
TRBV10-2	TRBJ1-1	ASRDTGPKNTEAF
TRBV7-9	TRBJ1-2	ASSLAGNNYGYT
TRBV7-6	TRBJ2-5	ASSINRGRETQY